This T cell receptor beta chain was obtained from a study of blood T cells in healthy people across ages (dated by TCRdb to 2014 to 2015). Notes on the research overall: In model experiments, template switching captured about one uniquely barcoded TCR beta cDNA molecule for every two T cells. Four age groups were formed from the donors: young (average about 17 years), middle-aged (approximately 39), aged (roughly 59) and long-lived (roughly 88). To avoid experimental bias, donors of different ages were spread randomly across the sequencing lanes. To track age-related changes in TCR beta repertoire diversity, the study relied on deep sequencing normalized with unique cDNA molecular identifiers. For two donors (one aged 18 to 29 and one aged 80 or older), the study analyzed two additional independent replicas of 1 million unique cDNA reads from the same blood draw. The full study reports these points: Observed TCR beta diversity per million T cells fell roughly linearly with age, and a significant reduction was already apparent by age approximately 40. Since profiling was done on bulk unsorted PBMCs, naive and antigen-experienced compartments could not be conclusively compared. Because the CMV infection status of the donors was unknown, age-related changes in expanded clonotypes may potentially have been confounded. Compared with the aged group, the long-lived group had more naive CD4+ T cells, fewer expanded clones and increased TCR diversity, suggesting age selection. Estimates of total diversity based on one million sequenced T cells were considered lower bounds and underestimates. A strong correlation was found between observed TCR beta diversity and the percentage of naive T cells measured by flow cytometry.

Receptors were amplified or captured by 5' RACE. Data came from an Illumina HiSeq 2500. A second roughly 6 to 12 cycle PCR used a sample-barcoded 5' primer and a J-beta primer mix. Each TCR beta cDNA molecule received a unique molecular identifier from a template-switch 5' adaptor carrying 12 random nucleotides. Each sample yielded at least 2.5 million CDR3-containing paired-end reads. First-strand cDNA was synthesized from all RNA with the Mint cDNA synthesis kit, primed by a TRBC-specific oligonucleotide. All cDNA was treated with uracil-DNA glycosylase and then went through a first 18-cycle PCR with the universal primers M1SS and BC2_uni_R. The paper's data handling went like this. Each sample was normalized by randomly selecting 1 million high-quality reads, each carrying a distinct molecular identifier. Instead of being binned into consensus sequences, reads with shared molecular identifiers were discarded. MiTCR, set to a Q25 quality threshold and the strictest error-elimination algorithm, was used for CDR3 identification, clonotype clustering and error correction. Lower-bound total TCR beta diversity was estimated with a nonparametric unseen species model using Euler transformation. The raw public reads went through TCRdb reprocessing: fastp at Q25, MiXCR clone calling, in-frame beta chains kept. Rows matching on CDR3 protein sequence are summarized as one entry with the most common DNA and genes. The V and J calls and clone size are TCRdb's, not the authors'. The sample table shows more than 650,000 distinct CDR3 sequences, and about 53% are seen once. Of the sample, roughly 40% falls within the top ten clones.

Note on this clonotype: It lacks a known antigen. There are no base qualities to consult, and no much larger clone falls within one base.

From a lookup of the germline V gene (reference sequence), CDR1 and CDR2 are DFQATT and SNEGSKA. Its CDR3 holds 11 amino acids, cysteine through phenylalanine. The read is trimmed to its CDR3 DNA, 33 bases read in frame from base 1. V loses 6 bases at its end and J loses 14 bases; junction bases beyond the gene matches: 10. Donors were roughly 40 systemically healthy Caucasian individuals from Russia aged roughly 6 to 95 years. Roughly 10 milliliters of peripheral blood were collected from each donor into EDTA-treated Vacutainer tubes. Ficoll-Paque density-gradient centrifugation was used to isolate PBMCs, with at least 7 million obtained per sample. Trizol reagent was used to extract total RNA from PBMCs, with at least 6 micrograms per sample. For every donor, an aliquot of PBMCs went through flow cytometry to measure the percentages of naive CD45RAhigh/CD27high T cells.

The rearrangement joined TRBV20-1 to TRBJ2-1, with 7 central nucleotides matching TRBD2. Sequencing was performed on blood. The receptor's source is a man older than 75 in good health. The nucleotide sequence reads TGCAGTGCACGCACGGGGGGAGCGGAGTTCTTC. This encodes CSARTGGAEFF.